The present T cell receptor (beta chain) was sequenced within a study of T cell changes during pregnancy in multiple sclerosis. The junction had 4 bases not matched to a gene; V was cut back by 0 bases and J by 2 bases. CDR3 length: 15 amino acids. In germline, CDR1 is MNHEY, CDR2 SVGAGI. The assay was immunoSEQ multiplex PCR, and TCRdb's table has in-frame clones only and misses some. The profile shows 35,000 to 45,000 clones, 75% to 95% of them singletons. The chain recombines TRBV6-5 with TRBJ2-7; TRBD1 matches 7 bases. This receptor was identified in a female donor with multiple sclerosis, enrolled in a pregnancy study. The sequencing used CD8+ T cells from peripheral blood mononuclear cells, collected before pregnancy. CDR3 residues: CASSYSLDRTYEQYF. The CDR3 region has the DNA TGTGCCAGCAGTTACTCGCTGGACAGGACCTACGAGCAGTACTTC.